A selection of T cell receptor beta chains follows, all from one sample in a study of blood T cell repertoires in COVID-19. Profiling relied on immunoSEQ multiplex PCR, and the TCRdb table lists in-frame clones only, not all of them. The table records roughly 42,000 clones, around 91% of them present only once. The specimen was peripheral blood. The source of these receptors is a man between 50 and 59 years old with active COVID-19. Both conserved end residues are part of each CDR3. D genes are given only for firm matches. Rows give clone size only sometimes, using once, few, many, or a class for an expanded clone.

D gene	J gene	V gene	clone size	CDR3 DNA	CDR3 protein
NA	TRBJ1-4	TRBV4-1	NA	TGCGCCAGCAGCCAAGCCCTCAGACGGGGGGTTAGTAATGAAAAACTGTTTTTT	CASSQALRRGVSNEKLFF
TRBD2	TRBJ2-3	TRBV3-1/TRBV3-2	few	TGTGCCAGCAGCCAAGAGCCTAGCGGGGGGGCGGCTCGCACAGATACGCAGTATTTT	CASSQEPSGGAARTDTQYF
TRBD2	TRBJ2-3	TRBV27	NA	TGTGCCAGCAGTTTCGAGGCGGGGGTACCCACAGATACGCAGTATTTT	CASSFEAGVPTDTQYF
NA	TRBJ1-2	TRBV6-5	NA	TGTGCCAGCAGTTACTCGACAGGACCCTATGGCTACACCTTC	CASSYSTGPYGYTF
TRBD1	TRBJ1-1	TRBV6-5	NA	TGTGCCAGCAGCCCAAAACAGGGGGGGAACACTGAAGCTTTCTTT	CASSPKQGGNTEAFF
NA	TRBJ2-2	TRBV6-6	once	TGTGCCAGCAGTTACTCTACAGGGACGCTCACCGGGGAGCTGTTTTTT	CASSYSTGTLTGELFF
TRBD2	TRBJ2-5	TRBV6-5	NA	TGTGCCAGCAGTCAGAGCGGGGGGGGGAAAGAGACCCAGTACTTC	CASSQSGGGKETQYF
TRBD2	TRBJ2-1	TRBV19	NA	TGTGCCAGTAGTTCCGGACTAGCGGGGGGTATCCTTTACAATGAGCAGTTCTTC	CASSSGLAGGILYNEQFF
NA	TRBJ1-1	TRBV6-5	NA	TGTGCCAGCAGTTACCGGGCGGGAGCGAACACTGAAGCTTTCTTT	CASSYRAGANTEAFF
TRBD1	TRBJ2-7	TRBV5-6	NA	TGTGCCAGCAGCTCACCGGGACAGGGAAAGTACGAGCAGTACTTC	CASSSPGQGKYEQYF
NA	TRBJ2-7	TRBV11-2	NA	TGTGCCAGCAGCTCCTCCTCCCGTTACGAGCAGTACTTC	CASSSSSRYEQYF
NA	TRBJ1-3	TRBV6-5	NA	TGTGCCAGCAGGCCCTCTAGCTCTGGAAACACCATATATTTT	CASRPSSSGNTIYF
TRBD1	TRBJ2-7	TRBV28	NA	TGTGCCAGCAGTTCAAGCTTGGGACAGGGGTCCGAGCAGTACTTC	CASSSSLGQGSEQYF
TRBD1	TRBJ1-1	TRBV7-9	NA	TGTGCCAGCAGCTTGGGGACAGGGACCACTGAAGCTTTCTTT	CASSLGTGTTEAFF
TRBD2	TRBJ2-3	TRBV3-1/TRBV3-2	NA	TGTGCCAGCAGCCCCTATAGCGGGGGGGCCATAGATACGCAGTATTTT	CASSPYSGGAIDTQYF
NA	TRBJ1-2	TRBV6-5	NA	TGTGCCAGCAGTTACTCGGGCCAGCCGAACTATGGCTACACCTTC	CASSYSGQPNYGYTF
NA	TRBJ2-5	TRBV5-1	NA	TGCGCCAGCAGCTTGTCGGGAGAGCCTTCAGAGACCCAGTACTTC	CASSLSGEPSETQYF
NA	TRBJ1-3	TRBV3-1/TRBV3-2	NA	TGTGCCAGCAGCCGGCAGGTGGGACTTTCCTCTGGAAACACCATATATTTT	CASSRQVGLSSGNTIYF
NA	TRBJ1-1	TRBV28	NA	TGTGCCAGCAGAATTTTAACAGGGCCCACTGAAGCTTTCTTT	CASRILTGPTEAFF
NA	TRBJ2-1	TRBV3-1/TRBV3-2	NA	TGTGCCAGCAGCCAAGTAGGGGGGGACGGGCAGTTCTTC	CASSQVGGDGQFF
NA	TRBJ2-7	TRBV3-1/TRBV3-2	NA	TGTGCCAGCAGCCAAGAAGGACAGAACTACGAGCAGTACTTC	CASSQEGQNYEQYF
NA	TRBJ1-3	TRBV2	NA	TGTGCCAGCAGTGAGTGGACAGGAAACACCATATATTTT	CASSEWTGNTIYF
TRBD1	TRBJ2-2	TRBV6-2/TRBV6-3	NA	TGTGCCAGCAGTCACATCGACCCGGGACAGGGGGACGCCGGGGAGCTGTTTTTT	CASSHIDPGQGDAGELFF
TRBD2	TRBJ2-4	TRBV2	NA	TGTGCCAGCAGAGGAGGACTAGAAAAAAACATTCAGTACTTC	CASRGGLEKNIQYF
TRBD2	TRBJ2-5	TRBV5-4	NA	TGTGCCAGCAGCTTGGAGACTAGCGGGGGGCAAACCCAGTACTTC	CASSLETSGGQTQYF
TRBD2	TRBJ2-3	TRBV11-1	NA	TGTGCCAGCAGCACACGGACTAGCGGGAGGTCAGATACGCAGTATTTT	CASSTRTSGRSDTQYF
TRBD1	TRBJ2-6	TRBV15	NA	TGTGCCACCAGCACCGGGACAGGATCGGCAGGGGCCAACGTCCTGACTTTC	CATSTGTGSAGANVLTF
NA	TRBJ1-5	TRBV18	NA	TGTGCCAGCTCACCGCAGGGTTACCAGCCCCAGCATTTT	CASSPQGYQPQHF
TRBD2	TRBJ2-3	TRBV28	NA	TGTGCCAGCAGTTCCGGGGGGGCCGGAGATACGCAGTATTTT	CASSSGGAGDTQYF
NA	TRBJ1-6	TRBV4-2	NA	TGTGCCAGCAGCCAAGAGGGACTTTATAATTCACCCCTCCACTTT	CASSQEGLYNSPLHF
TRBD1	TRBJ1-6	TRBV3-1/TRBV3-2	NA	TGTGCCAGCAGCCAAGAGGGGGGGACAGGGGTTTCACCCCTCCACTTT	CASSQEGGTGVSPLHF
NA	TRBJ1-5	TRBV15	once	TGTGCCACCAGCAGAGATCGAGGGTTTAGTCAGCCCCAGCATTTT	CATSRDRGFSQPQHF
NA	TRBJ1-5	TRBV12-5	NA	TGTGCTAGTAGATTAGAGGGGGGGGCCGTTTCAAATCAGCCCCAGCATTTT	CASRLEGGAVSNQPQHF
TRBD1	TRBJ1-5	TRBV20-1	NA	TGCAGTGCTATTGACAGGGGTAGCAATCAGCCCCAGCATTTT	CSAIDRGSNQPQHF
NA	TRBJ1-5	TRBV2	NA	TGTGCCAGCAACCGAGGGAAGAATCAGCCCCAGCATTTT	CASNRGKNQPQHF
NA	TRBJ1-1	TRBV18	NA	TGTGCCAGCTCACCACGGGGGAGGGACACTGAAGCTTTCTTT	CASSPRGRDTEAFF
NA	TRBJ2-5	TRBV9	once	TGTGCCAGCAGCGTAGGGGAAGGGGTGAAGACCCAGTACTTC	CASSVGEGVKTQYF
TRBD1	TRBJ2-7	TRBV5-4	NA	TGTGCCAGCAGCGCTTGGACAGGGGGCGACGAGCAGTACTTC	CASSAWTGGDEQYF
NA	TRBJ2-2	TRBV2	once	TGTGCCAGCAACTTGGGGGGAACCGGGGAGCTGTTTTTT	CASNLGGTGELFF
TRBD1	TRBJ1-1	TRBV11-2	NA	TGTGCCAGCAGCCTGTTGGACAGGGGGAGCCCTGAAGCTTTCTTT	CASSLLDRGSPEAFF
TRBD1	TRBJ2-7	TRBV6-6	NA	TGTGCCAGCCAGACAGGGATCTACGAGCAGTACTTC	CASQTGIYEQYF
NA	TRBJ1-4	TRBV7-2	NA	TGTGCCAGCAGCTTAGCAGGGGTGGGAGAAAAACTGTTTTTT	CASSLAGVGEKLFF
TRBD1	TRBJ2-7	TRBV2	NA	TGTGCCAGCCCAACGGAGGGGACAGGGGCCGCCGAGCAGTACTTC	CASPTEGTGAAEQYF